This T cell receptor beta chain appears in the sequencing data of a study of neurological immune-mediated disorders. Overall study: Relapsing-remitting disease affected roughly 31, and secondary progressive 3, of approximately 34 multiple sclerosis patients.

One entry per CDR3 protein, called by TCRdb with MiXCR from the 5' RACE reads. The sample shows over 35,000 distinct CDR3 sequences, around 4.3% of them seen only once. This clonotype showed up many times. CDR1 and CDR2 (germline): SGHDN, FVKESK. Deletions cut 3 bases from V and 0 bases from J, with 9 bases between. CDR3 length: 15 amino acids. The V and J genes are TRBV14 and TRBJ1-5; no definite D call. The sequencing sample was made of PBMCs. This clonotype was sampled from a woman aged 60-75 years with multiple sclerosis. CDR3 residues: CASSHRVNSNQPQHF. CDR3 nucleotide sequence: TGTGCCAGCAGCCATCGGGTAAATAGCAATCAGCCCCAGCATTTT.